Below, one T cell receptor beta chain is given with its context. Deletions cut 9 bases from V and 1 base from J, with 11 bases between. The CDR3 runs to 13 residues. CDR1 is SGHAT and CDR2 is FQDESV in the germline V gene (reference sequence). Then a second PCR, running roughly 6 to 11 cycles, was carried out with a sample-barcoded 5' primer and a J-beta primer mix. TCRdb redid the calling of the 5' RACE reads with MiXCR, one entry per CDR3 protein. This sample yields a few hundred thousand distinct CDR3 sequences, of which about 49% are seen a single time; roughly 51% belongs to the top ten. This sample stems from a study of blood T cells in healthy people across ages.

The rearrangement joins TRBV11-1 to TRBJ2-3; a weak D match, TRBD1 (5 bases). This receptor was identified in a man in his 60s in good health. The sample comprised blood. This CDR3 is CASGALGTDTQYF. In DNA form, the CDR3 reads TGTGCCAGTGGGGCGTTGGGCACAGATACGCAGTATTTT.